This T cell receptor (beta chain) derives from a study of CD4 and CD8 cells across lung adenocarcinoma regions. TCRdb redid the calling of the PCR reads with MiXCR, one entry per CDR3 protein. The sample yields roughly 25,000 distinct CDR3 sequences, over 40% seen once. V gave up 0 bases and J gave up 3 bases, with 6 bases separating them. The CDR3 sequence is 13 residues long. The germline V gene has CDR1 MNHNS and CDR2 SASEGT. This clonotype appeared many times. Localized lung adenocarcinoma, a non-small cell lung cancer, affected the donors. The chain couples TRBV6-1 to TRBJ2-7, with D hard to call. This clonotype was obtained from a male donor with lung adenocarcinoma. The CD4 and CD8 labels of this study may be unreliable. The sequencing sample was made of CD4+ T cells from the center of a lung tumor. CDR3 coding DNA: TGTGCCAGCAGTGAAGCGGTCGGCTACGAGCAGTACTTC. Amino acids: CASSEAVGYEQYF.